Listed here are 32 T cell receptor beta chains from one sample, sequenced in a study of T cell repertoires in cytomegalovirus infection. These receptors are not linked to any known antigen. TCRdb passed the reads through MiXCR, listing each CDR3 protein once. The profile covers 100,000 to 150,000 distinct CDR3 sequences, with under 30% appearing a single time and roughly 35% taken by the ten largest. Sequenced sample: PBMCs, sequenced either directly or after in vitro stimulation (not recorded which). The receptors were gathered from a human donor in good health (CMV status not recorded). Some clones in this sample may be carry-over from other donors' samples.

CDR3 sequence: CASSSIWTSGTQETQYF. The CDR3 region has the DNA TGTGCCAGCAGTTCCATTTGGACTAGCGGGACCCAAGAGACCCAGTACTTC. This chain uses TRBV28 with TRBJ2-5; 12 nucleotides line up with TRBD2. The CDR3 has 17 amino acids. Germline CDR1 reads MDHEN; CDR2 reads SYDVKM. The V segment lost 4 bases and the J segment 1 base; nucleotides outside the gene matches: 7.

This clonotype was seen only once. This chain uses TRBV6-5 with TRBJ2-3, with 11 bases fitting TRBD2. Germline V lookup: CDR1 MNHEY, CDR2 SVGAGI. V was pared by 5 bases and J by 2 bases, with 6 bases of the junction left unmatched. This CDR3 contains 16 residues. CDR3 nucleotides: TGTGCCAGCAGTGGCGGGGGACTAGCGGACACAGATACGCAGTATTTT. This sequence encodes CASSGGGLADTDTQYF.

The V gene is TRBV19, the J gene TRBJ2-1, with 9 bases that match TRBD2. The germline CDR1 and CDR2 sequences are LNHDA and SQIVND (reference sequence). Trimming at V came to 3 bases and at J to 3 bases, leaving 3 bases not matched to a gene. The length of the CDR3 is 15 residues. CDR3 coding DNA: TGTGCCAGTAGTATCCAGACTAGCGGCTACAATGAGCAGTTCTTC. Translating it yields CASSIQTSGYNEQFF.

Concerning this clonotype itself: At one end the junction does not follow the germline gene, possibly because of a read error. The chain recombines TRBV4-1 with TRBJ2-1; 11 nucleotides line up with TRBD2. Per the germline V gene, CDR1 is MGHRA and CDR2 is YSYEKL. This CDR3 region has 20 residues. The CDR3 here is CASSPAPPTPGTSGYNEQFF. CDR3 nucleotide sequence: TGTGCCAGCAGCCCGGCTCCTCCGACCCCCGGGACTAGCGGTTACAATGAGCAGTTCTTC.

The rearrangement joins TRBV6-1 to TRBJ2-1, with 9 bases aligning to TRBD1. CDR1 and CDR2 from the germline V gene are MNHNS and SASEGT. The V and J ends lost 6 bases and 2 bases, in that order; junction bases with no gene match: 8. The CDR3 loop spans 16 amino acids. CDR3 amino acids: CASRPPRDRAYNEQFF. Written as DNA, the CDR3 is TGTGCCAGCAGACCGCCGAGGGACAGGGCCTACAATGAGCAGTTCTTC.

The rearrangement joins TRBV25-1 to TRBJ2-1; 13 bases map to TRBD2. The J segment lost 5 bases and the V segment lost 7 bases, leaving 8 bases of the junction unmatched. Germline loops: CDR1 MGHDK, CDR2 SYGVNS. The CDR3 runs to 16 residues. The CDR3: CASTRTSGSGNNEQFF. The DNA of the CDR3 is TGTGCCAGCACCCGGACTAGCGGGAGTGGCAACAATGAGCAGTTCTTC.

As to this clonotype: This may be a read error, as it is one base from a much larger clone. CDR3 amino acids: CASSLGYTQYF. In nucleotides, the CDR3 is TGTGCCAGCAGTTTAGGGTATACGCAGTATTTT. The chain combines TRBV12-3 or TRBV12-4 with TRBJ2-3, with no clear D. This CDR3 is built from 11 residues. Trimming left V 1 base short and J 7 bases short, with 3 bases between.

The chain is built from TRBV19 and TRBJ1-5; 9 bases line up with TRBD1. Germline V gene sequence: CDR1 LNHDA, CDR2 SQIVND (reference sequence). The ends lost 8 bases at V and 6 bases at J; junction bases unmatched: 8. There are 14 residues in the CDR3. The CDR3 region is CASGRTGGGQPQHF. The CDR3 DNA reads TGTGCCAGTGGGAGAACAGGGGGCGGTCAGCCCCAGCATTTT.

This clonotype was observed a handful of times. The chain couples TRBV27 to TRBJ2-1; D unclear. Trimming removed 2 bases from V and 7 bases from J, with 12 bases in between. The germline CDR1 and CDR2 sequences are MNHEY and SMNVEV (reference sequence). The CDR3 sequence is 14 residues long. The DNA of the CDR3 is TGTGCCAGCAGTTTAGGTGGGTTTAGGAATGAGCAGTTCTTC. Translating it yields CASSLGGFRNEQFF.

This chain uses TRBV7-3 with TRBJ2-1; 9 bases match TRBD1. The germline V gene has CDR1 SGHTA and CDR2 FQGTGA. The length of the CDR3 is 14 residues. V gave up 4 bases and J gave up 4 bases; unmatched junction bases: 2. CDR3 sequence reads: CASSSDRGYNEQFF. CDR3 in DNA: TGTGCCAGCAGCTCAGACAGGGGGTACAATGAGCAGTTCTTC.

The sample holds many counts of this clonotype. The rearrangement links TRBV7-2 to TRBJ2-3, with D unresolved. With 3 bases removed from V and 4 bases from J, the gap between germline ends came to 5 bases. The CDR3 has 12 residues. In germline, CDR1 is SGHTA, CDR2 FQGNSA. CDR3 nucleotides: TGTGCCAGCAGCTTTATCCCAGATACGCAGTATTTT. Translation: CASSFIPDTQYF.

In its sample, this clonotype was seen a few times. V gene TRBV6-6 combines with J gene TRBJ1-5; D gene ambiguous. CDR1 and CDR2 (germline): MNHNY, SVGAGI (reference sequence). V lost 5 bases, J lost 6 bases, and 8 bases lay in between. This CDR3 has 12 amino acids. The CDR3 region has the DNA TGTGCCAGCAGTCGCCAGGTTCAGCCCCAGCATTTT. Residues: CASSRQVQPQHF.

This clonotype has just a few counts. This chain uses TRBV7-2 with TRBJ2-2; D remains ambiguous. This CDR3 contains 14 residues. V was shortened by 1 base and J by 9 bases, with 12 bases between the two germline ends. Germline CDR1 is SGHTA and CDR2 is FQGNSA. The CDR3, as DNA: TGTGCCAGCAGCTTAGAAGTATTTGTCAGGGAGCTGTTTTTT. The encoded protein is CASSLEVFVRELFF.

This clonotype was observed a handful of times. The J gene is TRBJ1-1, the V gene TRBV29-1, with 8 positions matching TRBD1. Germline trimming cut 6 bases from V and 7 bases from J; bases unmatched to any gene: 4. The CDR3 covers 11 residues. Germline-derived CDR1 and CDR2 are SQVTM and ANQGSEA. For the CDR3, the DNA is TGCAGCGTCGGACAGGGCGGTGAAGCTTTCTTT. It encodes CSVGQGGEAFF.

This clonotype has just a few counts. A much larger clone sits a single nucleotide away, making a read error possible. The J gene is TRBJ1-3, the V gene TRBV7-2; D not certain. The CDR3 runs to 14 residues. V was trimmed by 5 bases and J by 0 bases, leaving 8 bases between them. CDR1 is SGHTA, CDR2 FQGNSA, per germline. The CDR3 here is CASSPGISGNTIYF. CDR3 in DNA: TGTGCCAGCAGCCCGGGGATCTCTGGAAACACCATATATTTT.

This clonotype was seen only a few times. This chain uses TRBV7-6 with TRBJ1-3; tentative D call: TRBD1 (5 bases). This CDR3 region has 16 residues. Germline CDR1 SGHVS, CDR2 FNYEAQ. V dropped 1 base and J dropped 0 bases, with 10 bases sitting between them. CDR3 protein: CASSLEQAGSGNTIYF. For the CDR3, the DNA is TGTGCCAGCAGCTTAGAACAGGCGGGCTCTGGAAACACCATATATTTT.

The chain combines TRBV28 with TRBJ2-3; D not certain. The CDR3 totals 15 residues. The germline CDR1 and CDR2 sequences are MDHEN and SYDVKM. Trimming pared 4 bases from V and 2 bases from J, leaving 13 bases between. CDR3 sequence: CASSWVGKLTDTQYF. The CDR3 coding sequence is TGTGCCAGCAGTTGGGTCGGCAAACTCACAGATACGCAGTATTTT.

The genes are TRBV4-3 and TRBJ1-6, with a weak D call TRBD1 (5 bases). V lost 5 bases and J lost 9, with 23 bases in between. CDR1 is LGHNA, CDR2 YSLEER, per germline. This CDR3 has 17 amino acids. The CDR3 reads CASSIRTAGASGSPLHF. The CDR3 DNA sequence: TGCGCCAGCAGCATACGGACCGCCGGGGCGTCGGGTTCACCCCTCCACTTT.

This clonotype appeared a few times. The chain is built from TRBV19 and TRBJ2-1, with a tentative D call TRBD1 (8 bases). This CDR3 is built from 21 residues. In germline, CDR1 is LNHDA, CDR2 SQIVND (reference sequence). V was pared by 5 bases and J by 0 bases, with 29 bases between. CDR3 loop: CASSFEAGGAGTTGSYNEQFF. The CDR3 DNA sequence: TGTGCCAGTAGTTTCGAGGCAGGGGGCGCGGGGACTACAGGCTCCTACAATGAGCAGTTCTTC.

In DNA form, the CDR3 reads TGCGCCAGCAGCTTGGGGGGGGGACAGAGCTTCTATGGCTACACCTTC. Its translation is CASSLGGGQSFYGYTF. The V gene is TRBV5-1, the J gene TRBJ1-2, with 7 bases lining up with TRBD1. The CDR3 extends over 16 amino acids. Germline CDR1 reads SGHRS; CDR2 reads YFSETQ. Germline trimming cut 0 bases from V and 4 bases from J; bases unmatched to any gene: 9.

V gene TRBV10-3 combines with J gene TRBJ1-5; D possibly corresponds to TRBD1 (5 bases). Trimming left V 2 bases short and J 6 bases short, with 11 bases between. The CDR3 is made up of 14 amino acids. Germline V gene sequence: CDR1 ENHRY, CDR2 SYGVKD. CDR3 amino acids: CAISEGRATQPQHF. CDR3 nucleotides: TGTGCCATCAGTGAGGGCAGGGCAACTCAGCCCCAGCATTTT.

The table lists this clonotype with many counts. The chain carries TRBV29-1 and TRBJ2-3; D remains ambiguous. Per the germline V gene, CDR1 is SQVTM and CDR2 is ANQGSEA. CDR3 size: 11 residues. Deletions cut 5 bases from V and 5 bases from J, with 8 bases between. CDR3 sequence: CSVLIGDTQYF. The CDR3 DNA follows: TGCAGCGTTCTTATTGGAGATACGCAGTATTTT.

This clonotype has a handful of counts. This chain uses TRBV6-1 with TRBJ2-3; D possibly corresponds to TRBD2 (5 bases). The CDR3 runs 15 residues. Germline CDR1 is MNHNS and CDR2 is SASEGT. V lost 4 bases to trimming and J lost 1 base, with 12 bases between them. CDR3 residues: CASSVRLGGTDTQYF. In DNA, the CDR3 is TGTGCCAGCAGTGTCCGGTTGGGAGGCACAGATACGCAGTATTTT.

CDR3 DNA: TGTGCCAGCAGCACCAGGACGGGAACTAATGGCTACACCTTC. Protein: CASSTRTGTNGYTF. The chain uses TRBV7-9 and TRBJ1-2; no clear D. Trimming pared 5 bases from V and 6 bases from J, leaving 16 bases between. CDR3 size: 14 residues. Germline V CDR1 and CDR2: SEHNR, FQNEAQ (reference sequence).

V and J are TRBV7-2 and TRBJ1-3, with D unclear. The CDR3 loop spans 14 amino acids. Germline V gives CDR1 SGHTA, CDR2 FQGNSA. V lost 2 bases to trimming and J lost 4 bases, with 9 bases between them. CDR3 amino acids: CASSLNNGGNTIYF. In DNA form, the CDR3 reads TGTGCCAGCAGCTTAAACAACGGGGGAAACACCATATATTTT.

There are many counts of this clonotype. The chain carries TRBV11-2 and TRBJ1-1; D gene unclear. The CDR3 spans 13 residues. Germline V gene sequence: CDR1 SGHAT, CDR2 FQNNGV. The ends were cut back, 5 bases at V and 1 base at J, with 8 bases in the middle. The CDR3 DNA reads as TGTGCCAGCAGCACCCAACCGAACACTGAAGCTTTCTTT. Translated: CASSTQPNTEAFF. The variable domain in full, with the rest retrieved from reference TRBV11-2 and TRBJ1-1, is EAGVAQSPRYKIIEKRQSVAFWCNPISGHATLYWYQQILGQGPKLLIQFQNNGVVDDSQLPKDRFSAERLKGVDSTLKIQPAKLEDSAVYLCASSTQPNTEAFFGQGTRLTVV.

This clonotype was detected only a few times. The chain combines TRBV7-8 with TRBJ1-5; 8 bases are a match to TRBD1. From germline, CDR1 is SGHVS and CDR2 FQNEAQ. CDR3 length: 16 amino acids. J lost 9 bases, V lost 5 bases, and 15 bases had no gene match. The CDR3 bases are TGTGCCAGCAGCCGTGACAGGGGCGTTGTTCAGCGGCCCCAGCATTTT. The encoded protein is CASSRDRGVVQRPQHF.

The chain uses TRBV2 and TRBJ1-1; D not certain. CDR1 and CDR2 from the germline V gene are SNHLY and FYNNEI. V lost 7 bases and J lost 9, with 12 bases in between. CDR3 length: 11 amino acids. CDR3 DNA sequence: TGTGCCAGCATAGGCAGTCAGAAAGCTTTCTTT. It is translated as CASIGSQKAFF.

This clonotype has ten or more counts. The V gene is TRBV7-2, the J gene TRBJ2-4; 9 bases align to TRBD1. The V segment lost 5 bases and the J segment 1 base; nucleotides outside the gene matches: 9. Germline V gives CDR1 SGHTA, CDR2 FQGNSA. The CDR3 consists of 17 residues. CDR3 residues: CASSLHSGQGAKNIQYF. Here the CDR3 DNA reads TGTGCCAGCAGCCTACACTCCGGACAGGGGGCCAAAAACATTCAGTACTTC.

This clonotype was detected only a few times. The gene calls are TRBV10-3 and TRBJ2-4, with D hard to call. Germline V gene lookup returns CDR1 ENHRY and CDR2 SYGVKD. The CDR3 is 18 amino acids. Trimming cost V 2 bases and J 0 bases, with 17 bases left between them. CDR3 region: CAISEGGDPPVAKNIQYF. CDR3 coding DNA: TGTGCCATCAGTGAGGGTGGCGACCCACCTGTAGCCAAAAACATTCAGTACTTC.

The chain links TRBV20-1 to TRBJ1-1, with D unresolved. The germline gives CDR1 DFQATT, CDR2 SNEGSKA (reference sequence). CDR3 length: 11 residues. V lost 4 bases and J lost 1, with 4 bases in between. This CDR3 is CSAMKNTEAFF. For the CDR3, the DNA is TGCAGTGCTATGAAGAACACTGAAGCTTTCTTT.

This clonotype has just a few counts. J is TRBJ1-5 and V is TRBV12-3 or TRBV12-4, with a possible D match to TRBD1 (6 bases). The germline V and J ends were trimmed by 5 bases and 7 bases, with 12 bases remaining between them. The CDR3 runs 13 residues. In nucleotides, the CDR3 is TGTGCCAGCAGTCTACAGGGAAGGCAGCCCCAGCATTTT. Its translation: CASSLQGRQPQHF.